Presented here are 17 T cell receptor beta chains from one specimen sequenced in a study of Tregs in tolerant kidney transplant recipients. The assay was immunoSEQ multiplex PCR, and TCRdb's table has in-frame clones only and misses some. The table shows around 120,000 clones, with around nine tenths occurring only once. Sequencing was carried out using CD4+ T cells from blood. These receptors were taken from a human donor in good health.

V usage is TRBV29-1 and J usage is TRBJ2-3; TRBD2 matches at 7 bases. The length of the CDR3 is 14 residues. The germline V gene encodes CDR1 SQVTM and CDR2 ANQGSEA. The V and J ends lost 6 bases and 1 base, in that order; junction bases with no gene match: 7. As DNA, the CDR3 is TGCAGCGTCGATCTCACTAGCGGCACAGATACGCAGTATTTT. Its protein is CSVDLTSGTDTQYF.

This clone has more than one count but fewer than ten. This chain joins TRBV19 and TRBJ1-1; 10 bases agree with TRBD1. This CDR3 has 14 residues. Germline CDR1 and CDR2: LNHDA and SQIVND (reference sequence). The V segment lost 4 bases and the J segment 10 bases; nucleotides outside the gene matches: 9. For the CDR3, the DNA is TGTGCCAGTAGTAGGCCGGACAGGGGGAGTGGAGCTTTCTTT. Amino acid sequence: CASSRPDRGSGAFF.

Only one count was recorded for this clone. The chain carries TRBV5-1 and TRBJ2-3; TRBD2 aligns across 10 bases. The CDR3 sequence is 16 residues long. V lost 4 bases to trimming and J lost 2 bases; unmatched junction nucleotides: 7. Germline V gives CDR1 SGHRS, CDR2 YFSETQ. The DNA of the CDR3 is TGCGCCAGCAGCATGAAAGCGGGAGGGTTCACAGATACGCAGTATTTT. It yields the protein CASSMKAGGFTDTQYF.

The chain links TRBV7-9 to TRBJ2-2, with D possibly being TRBD1 (6 bases). The V and J ends lost 2 bases and 0 bases respectively, with 13 bases between them. The CDR3 is 17 residues long. Germline V gene lookup returns CDR1 SEHNR and CDR2 FQNEAQ (reference sequence). The CDR3 reads CASSLRTDYANTGELFF. The CDR3, as DNA: TGTGCCAGCAGCTTAAGGACAGATTACGCGAACACCGGGGAGCTGTTTTTT.

This clone was recorded only once. The rearrangement links TRBV28 to TRBJ2-7, with D unresolved. This CDR3 spans 12 amino acids. Looked up from germline, CDR1 is MDHEN and CDR2 is SYDVKM. The germline V and J ends were trimmed by 5 bases and 7 bases, with 12 bases remaining between them. Written as DNA, the CDR3 is TGTGCCAGCAGTGACACCCGTCGTGAGCAGTACTTC. Encoded protein: CASSDTRREQYF.

This rearrangement joins TRBV19 to TRBJ2-3; the D is unclear. CDR3 size: 13 residues. V lost 4 bases and J 3 bases, leaving 8 bases between the germline ends. Germline lookup yields CDR1 LNHDA and CDR2 SQIVND (reference sequence). The CDR3 DNA is TGTGCCAGTAGTACCCAGCAGACAGATACGCAGTATTTT. Encoded protein: CASSTQQTDTQYF.

The chain links TRBV10-2 to TRBJ2-2; a weak D match, TRBD2 (6 bases). CDR3 length equals 14 residues. Germline CDR1 is WSHSY and CDR2 is SAAADI. The V end lost 4 bases, the J end lost 1 base, and 7 bases lay between the germline ends. In nucleotides, the CDR3 is TGCGCCAGCAGTGCGGGAGTGAACACCGGGGAGCTGTTTTTT. It codes for CASSAGVNTGELFF.

The gene calls are TRBV10-3 and TRBJ2-1, with a tentative D call TRBD2 (5 bases). V shed 5 bases and J shed 4 bases, with 12 bases lying between them. Germline V lookup: CDR1 ENHRY, CDR2 SYGVKD. The CDR3 covers 14 residues. The CDR3 loop is CAISQGLEYNEQFF. CDR3 in DNA: TGTGCCATCAGTCAAGGACTGGAATACAATGAGCAGTTCTTC.

This chain connects TRBV11-2 to TRBJ2-7; 9 positions match TRBD1. Trimming at V came to 3 bases and at J to 7 bases, leaving 10 bases not matched to a gene. Germline CDR1 SGHAT, CDR2 FQNNGV. The CDR3 is made up of 15 amino acids. The CDR3 sequence: CASSLSGTGSLEQYF. The CDR3 DNA reads TGTGCCAGCAGCTTGAGCGGGACAGGGTCTCTGGAGCAGTACTTC.

The chain links TRBV5-1 to TRBJ1-2; TRBD1 might be the D (5 bases). Deletions cut 3 bases from V and 1 base from J, with 10 bases between. Germline CDR1 SGHRS, CDR2 YFSETQ. This CDR3 contains 14 residues. This CDR3 reads CASSSSTVNYGYTF. The CDR3 bases are TGCGCCAGCAGCTCCTCGACAGTTAACTATGGCTACACCTTC.

This rearrangement joins TRBV4-2 to TRBJ2-3; D is perhaps TRBD2 (6 bases). V dropped 3 bases and J dropped 0 bases, with 10 bases sitting between them. Germline V gene lookup returns CDR1 LGHNA and CDR2 YNFKEQ. The CDR3 covers 15 residues. The CDR3 DNA is TGTGCCAGCAGCCAGGGGGGAGCTAGCACAGATACGCAGTATTTT. This codes for CASSQGGASTDTQYF.

This clone was detected only a few times. This sequence joins TRBV7-9 and TRBJ1-4; D gene unclear. V lost 2 bases and J 6 bases, leaving 13 bases between the germline ends. CDR1 SEHNR and CDR2 FQNEAQ come from the germline V gene (reference sequence). The CDR3 has 15 residues. Here the CDR3 reads CASSLMLGGYEKLFF. In DNA, the CDR3 is TGTGCCAGCAGCTTAATGCTCGGCGGGTATGAAAAACTGTTTTTT. The full variable domain, completed using reference TRBV7-9 and TRBJ1-4, is DTGVSQNPRHKITKRGQNVTFRCDPISEHNRLYWYRQTLGQGPEFLTYFQNEAQLEKSRLLSDRFSAERPKGSFSTLEIQRTEQGDSAMYLCASSLMLGGYEKLFFGSGTQLSVL.

The chain couples TRBV5-1 to TRBJ2-5, with D possibly matching TRBD1 (6 bases). This CDR3 spans 14 amino acids. Trimming stripped 5 bases from V and 3 bases from J, with 14 bases between. Germline V CDR1 and CDR2: SGHRS, YFSETQ. In DNA, the CDR3 is TGCGCCAGCAGTGTACAGGGTGATGAAGAGACCCAGTACTTC. Translated, it gives CASSVQGDEETQYF. Complete variable domain (other parts from reference TRBV5-1 and TRBJ2-5): KAGVTQTPRYLIKTRGQQVTLSCSPISGHRSVSWYQQTPGQGLQFLFEYFSETQRNKGNFPGRFSGRQFSNSRSEMNVSTLELGDSALYLCASSVQGDEETQYFGPGTRLLVL.

For the CDR3, the DNA is TGTGCCAGTAGTATCGGGCCTGGAAACACCATATATTTT. Protein sequence: CASSIGPGNTIYF. V is TRBV19 and J is TRBJ1-3; D is ambiguous. The V end lost 3 bases, the J end lost 2 bases, and 5 bases lay between the germline ends. Germline V CDR1 and CDR2: LNHDA, SQIVND (reference sequence). The CDR3 has 13 residues.

The genes are TRBV23-1 and TRBJ1-5; TRBD1 matches at 8 bases. TRBV23-1 is flagged as an ORF with uncertain function. The V and J ends lost 4 bases and 7 bases, in that order; junction bases with no gene match: 6. The CDR3 consists of 14 residues. CDR3 protein: CASSLTGDRQPQHF. The CDR3 DNA is TGCGCCAGCAGTCTGACTGGGGACAGGCAGCCCCAGCATTTT.

The rearrangement links TRBV6-1 to TRBJ2-7; no reliable D call. CDR3 length: 11 residues. Deletions cut 7 bases from V and 5 bases from J, with 9 bases between. Germline V gene data show CDR1 as MNHNS and CDR2 as SASEGT. CDR3 in amino acids: CASKSGHEQYF. The CDR3 coding sequence is TGTGCCAGCAAGTCGGGCCACGAGCAGTACTTC.

J is TRBJ1-6 and V is TRBV6-5; perhaps TRBD1 as D (6 bases). The CDR3 runs 15 residues. Deletions cut 6 bases from V and 2 bases from J, with 11 bases between. Per germline, CDR1 MNHEY and CDR2 SVGAGI. CDR3 residues: CASSRGGTYNSPLHF. DNA of the CDR3: TGTGCCAGCAGCAGAGGGGGTACCTATAATTCACCCCTCCACTTT.